This entry lists 7 T cell receptor beta chains sequenced from one sample in a study of molecular identifiers for immune sequencing clone quantification. TCRdb called the PCR reads again in MiXCR, with one record for every CDR3 protein. The table has a few hundred thousand distinct CDR3 sequences, 25% seen once. Sequenced: naive CD8+ T cells from blood, with Jurkat cell RNA spiked in. The subset was: FACS-sorted CD8+CD4-CCR7+CD45RA+ naive T cells. The receptors were sampled from a human donor in good health. Some libraries in this study had Jurkat cell RNA spiked in.

Only a few counts were recorded for this clonotype. J is TRBJ2-7 and V is TRBV20-1; perhaps TRBD2 as D (7 bases). V was cut by 6 bases and J by 0 bases, with 15 bases left in between. The CDR3 contains 14 residues. Germline CDR1 DFQATT, CDR2 SNEGSKA (reference sequence). CDR3 DNA sequence: TGCAGTGCCGAAGACAGGACTAGCTCCTACGAGCAGTACTTC. Its translation: CSAEDRTSSYEQYF.

This clonotype was detected a few times. J is TRBJ1-3 and V is TRBV30; D gene unclear. Trimming shortened V by 5 bases and J by 11 bases, and 10 bases separated the two germline ends. This CDR3 comprises 10 residues. The germline V gene encodes CDR1 GTSNPN and CDR2 SVGIG (reference sequence). The CDR3 spells CAWEQGAIYF. The CDR3 DNA reads TGTGCCTGGGAGCAAGGCGCCATATATTTT.

This clonotype has more than one count but fewer than ten. V and J are TRBV6-2 or TRBV6-3 and TRBJ2-7; the match to TRBD1 covers 7 bases. The CDR3 loop spans 19 amino acids. CDR1 is MNHEY, CDR2 SVGEGT, per germline. V was pared by 8 bases and J by 9 bases, with 31 bases of the junction left unmatched. The CDR3 spells CASQWPSASTGDPRVVQYF. CDR3 DNA sequence: TGTGCCAGCCAGTGGCCGAGCGCTTCAACAGGGGACCCCAGGGTTGTGCAGTACTTC.

In its sample, this clonotype was seen a few times. The J gene is TRBJ1-1, the V gene TRBV7-9; D gene ambiguous. The germline V gene has CDR1 SEHNR and CDR2 FQNEAQ (reference sequence). V dropped 5 bases and J dropped 3 bases, with 7 bases sitting between them. This CDR3 spans 12 amino acids. This CDR3 is CASSAGYTEAFF. CDR3 nucleotide sequence: TGTGCCAGCAGCGCAGGTTACACTGAAGCTTTCTTT.

Concerning this clonotype itself: Being one base from a much bigger clone, this may be a read error. It is unclear where the CDR3 begins or ends on the DNA, so no DNA is shown, and the CDR3 is as TCRdb lists it. This chain uses TRBV9 with TRBJ1-5. 14 amino acids form the CDR3, both terminal residues included. CDR1 and CDR2 (germline): SGDLS, YYNGEE. The CDR3 is CASSVGGGNQPQQF.

This clonotype appeared a few times. V and J are TRBV27 and TRBJ1-6; 7 bases match TRBD1. The V and J ends lost 5 bases and 7 bases, in that order; junction bases with no gene match: 11. This CDR3 comprises 16 residues. Germline V gene sequence: CDR1 MNHEY, CDR2 SMNVEV (reference sequence). CDR3 protein: CASSLGRQGGNSPLHF. In nucleotides, the CDR3 is TGTGCCAGCAGTCTAGGGAGGCAGGGGGGGAATTCACCCCTCCACTTT.

The table lists this clonotype with many counts. V and J are TRBV29-1 and TRBJ2-7; 7 nucleotides match TRBD2. J lost 3 bases, V lost 7 bases, and 6 bases had no gene match. The CDR3 runs to 12 residues. Germline CDR1 is SQVTM and CDR2 is ANQGSEA. DNA of the CDR3: TGCAGCGCTCGGGGGGTTAGCTACGAGCAGTACTTC. This codes for CSARGVSYEQYF.